The rows below give T cell receptor beta chains drawn from one sample of a study of CD8+CD57+ T cells in acquired aplastic anemia. TCRdb recomputed calls from the reads with MiXCR, one row per CDR3 protein. The sample gives hundreds of thousands of distinct CDR3 sequences, about two thirds of which show up once; 4% is in the top ten. The specimen sequenced was sorted CD4+, CD8+, or CD8+CD57+ T cells (not recorded which) from PBMCs. These receptors all stem from a human donor in good health, serving as a control. Each CDR3 is given with its conserved first and last residue. Fields, in order: D gene, clone size, J gene, V gene, CDR3 protein, CDR3 DNA. The D gene is left open where the match is weak. The size of a clone is reported for some rows only, either as once, few or many, or as a class for expanded clones.

D: .; size: .; J: TRBJ2-3; V: TRBV20-1; CDR3: CTARDQGTRTDTQYF; DNA: TGTACTGCTAGAGATCAAGGCACACGCACAGATACGCAGTATTTT
D: .; size: .; J: TRBJ2-3; V: TRBV10-1; CDR3: CASSAPAGDTQYF; DNA: TGTGCCAGCAGTGCTCCAGCCGGAGATACGCAGTATTTT
D: TRBD2; size: .; J: TRBJ2-3; V: TRBV2; CDR3: CASSARAGGTDTQYF; DNA: TGTGCCAGCAGTGCTCGAGCGGGGGGCACAGATACGCAGTATTTT
D: .; size: .; J: TRBJ2-1; V: TRBV24-1; CDR3: CATSEAGGHNEQFF; DNA: TGTGCCACCAGTGAGGCCGGCGGGCACAATGAGCAGTTCTTC
D: TRBD2; size: .; J: TRBJ2-1; V: TRBV20-1; CDR3: CNAKRGAYNEQFF; DNA: TGCAATGCTAAGCGGGGTGCATACAATGAGCAGTTCTTC
D: TRBD1; size: .; J: TRBJ1-1; V: TRBV10-3; CDR3: CATRQGVNTEAFF; DNA: TGTGCCACCCGACAGGGTGTGAACACTGAAGCTTTCTTT
D: .; size: many; J: TRBJ2-1; V: TRBV12-3/TRBV12-4; CDR3: CASSLVPGYNEQFF; DNA: TGTGCCAGCAGTTTAGTGCCCGGCTACAATGAGCAGTTCTTC
D: .; size: .; J: TRBJ2-7; V: TRBV7-8; CDR3: CASSLGGGGYYEQYF; DNA: TGTGCCAGCAGCTTAGGGGGGGGGGGCTACTACGAGCAGTACTTC
D: TRBD1; size: many; J: TRBJ2-3; V: TRBV7-3; CDR3: CASSLFPGQPTDTQYF; DNA: TGTGCCAGCAGCTTATTCCCGGGACAGCCCACAGATACGCAGTATTTT
D: .; size: .; J: TRBJ1-5; V: TRBV2; CDR3: CASSASERNHGYTF; DNA: TGTGCCAGCAGTGCGTCAGAGCGCAACCATGGCTACACCTTT
D: TRBD1; size: .; J: TRBJ1-2; V: TRBV10-2; CDR3: CASSEDRGDGYTF; DNA: TGCGCCAGCAGTGAGGACAGGGGTGATGGCTACACCTTC
D: .; size: .; J: TRBJ2-7; V: TRBV7-6; CDR3: CASSPGAGRNYGYYF; DNA: TGTGCCAGCAGCCCGGGGGCAGGAAGGAACTATGGCTACTACTTC
D: .; size: .; J: TRBJ1-5; V: TRBV2; CDR3: CACCSDTAGQPQHF; DNA: TGTGCCTGCTGTTCAGACACGGCAGGTCAGCCCCAGCATTTT
D: .; size: .; J: TRBJ2-7; V: TRBV7-3; CDR3: CASSLASSYNEQF; DNA: TGTGCCAGCAGCTTAGCCAGCTCCTACAATGAGCAGTTC
D: TRBD2; size: many; J: TRBJ2-3; V: TRBV6-1; CDR3: CASGGGLQPDTQYF; DNA: TGTGCCAGCGGCGGGGGACTCCAGCCCGATACGCAGTATTTT
D: .; size: few; J: TRBJ2-3; V: TRBV27; CDR3: CASRLLGPDTQYF; DNA: TGTGCCAGCAGACTCCTAGGGCCAGATACGCAGTATTTT
D: .; size: few; J: TRBJ1-3; V: TRBV5-4; CDR3: CVSRATPGNTIYF; DNA: TGTGTCAGCAGAGCGACCCCTGGAAACACCATATATTTT
D: .; size: .; J: TRBJ1-2; V: TRBV20-1; CDR3: CSARDSGTAYGYTF; DNA: TGCAGTGCTAGAGATTCAGGAACAGCCTATGGCTACACCTTC
D: .; size: many; J: TRBJ2-2; V: TRBV7-2; CDR3: CASSLEAGTASGELFF; DNA: TGTGCCAGCAGCTTAGAGGCGGGGACAGCCAGCGGGGAGCTGTTTTTT
D: TRBD1; size: many; J: TRBJ1-6; V: TRBV27; CDR3: CASRDRATSPLHF; DNA: TGTGCCAGCAGGGACAGGGCTACATCACCCCTCCACTTT
D: .; size: many; J: TRBJ1-1; V: TRBV20-1; CDR3: CSADERGRGNTEAFF; DNA: TGCAGTGCTGACGAACGGGGCCGGGGGAACACTGAAGCTTTCTTT
D: .; size: once; J: TRBJ2-1; V: TRBV7-2; CDR3: CASSPGTGNNPHFQFF; DNA: TGTGCCAGCAGCCCAGGGACCGGAAACAACCCACATTTTCAGTTCTTC
D: .; size: .; J: TRBJ2-1; V: TRBV11-2; CDR3: CASSFDGCYNEQFF; DNA: TGTGCCAGCAGCTTCGATGGGTGCTACAATGAGCAGTTCTTC
D: .; size: .; J: TRBJ1-2; V: TRBV24-1; CDR3: CATSDNYSGSTDTQYFF; DNA: TGTGCCACCAGTGACAATTACAGTGGAAGCACAGATACGCAGTATTTTTTC
D: .; size: many; J: TRBJ1-5; V: TRBV6-2/TRBV6-3; CDR3: CASRDTNQPQHF; DNA: TGTGCCAGCCGGGACACTAATCAGCCCCAGCATTTT
D: .; size: many; J: TRBJ1-2; V: TRBV7-2; CDR3: CASSLGWTAPYGYTF; DNA: TGTGCCAGCAGCTTAGGTTGGACAGCACCCTATGGCTACACCTTC
D: .; size: .; J: TRBJ1-1; V: TRBV24-1; CDR3: CATIEGLMNTEAFF; DNA: TGTGCCACCATCGAGGGGCTGATGAACACTGAAGCTTTCTTT
D: TRBD2; size: few; J: TRBJ2-7; V: TRBV7-2; CDR3: CASSEATSGDYEQYF; DNA: TGTGCCAGCAGCGAGGCTACTAGCGGGGACTACGAGCAGTACTTC
D: .; size: many; J: TRBJ2-3; V: TRBV19; CDR3: CASSIPGRASTDTQYF; DNA: TGTGCCAGTAGTATCCCGGGCCGGGCTAGCACAGATACGCAGTATTTT
D: TRBD1; size: few; J: TRBJ1-6; V: TRBV2; CDR3: CASNAPRTGGNSPLHF; DNA: TGTGCCAGCAATGCTCCCCGGACAGGGGGAAATTCACCCCTCCACTTT
D: TRBD2; size: .; J: TRBJ2-2; V: TRBV7-3; CDR3: CASSLNQRGNTGELFF; DNA: TGTGCCAGCAGCTTAAACCAGCGGGGGAACACCGGGGAGCTGTTTTTT
D: TRBD1; size: .; J: TRBJ1-2; V: TRBV24-1; CDR3: CATSDFGTGGAYGYTF; DNA: TGTGCCACCAGTGATTTCGGGACAGGGGGCGCATATGGCTACACCTTC
D: .; size: .; J: TRBJ2-7; V: TRBV5-1; CDR3: CASSPWAQAYEQYF; DNA: TGCGCCAGCAGCCCCTGGGCCCAGGCTTACGAGCAGTACTTC
D: .; size: .; J: TRBJ1-1; V: TRBV9; CDR3: CASSEGPNTSDLF; DNA: TGTGCCAGCAGCGAGGGGCCTAACACATCCGACTTGTTT
D: .; size: .; J: TRBJ2-6; V: TRBV7-3; CDR3: CASSPGVRGVRAIVLTF; DNA: TGTGCCAGCAGCCCGGGGGTTAGGGGGGTGAGGGCCATCGTCCTGACTTTC
D: .; size: .; J: TRBJ2-6; V: TRBV7-9; CDR3: CASSLRLSGANVLTF; DNA: TGTGCCAGCAGCTTAAGGCTCTCTGGGGCCAACGTCCTGACTTTC
D: .; size: .; J: TRBJ2-2; V: TRBV7-2; CDR3: CASRSGGAGNTIDLFF; DNA: TGTGCCAGCAGATCAGGCGGGGCTGGAAACACCATAGATCTGTTTTTT
D: .; size: .; J: TRBJ2-3; V: TRBV7-9; CDR3: CANYPSTDTQYF; DNA: TGTGCCAACTACCCGAGCACAGATACGCAGTATTTT
D: TRBD1; size: few; J: TRBJ2-7; V: TRBV19; CDR3: CASSPGGLDEQYF; DNA: TGTGCCAGCAGCCCAGGGGGATTGGATGAGCAGTACTTC
D: .; size: .; J: TRBJ1-3; V: TRBV7-3; CDR3: CASSAGGGSADTIYF; DNA: TGTGCCAGCAGCGCCGGGGGTGGCTCCGCAGACACCATATATTTT
D: TRBD1; size: .; J: TRBJ1-5; V: TRBV7-7; CDR3: CASSLDLTGSYEQPQHF; DNA: TGTGCTAGCAGCTTAGACCTGACAGGGAGCTACGAGCAGCCCCAGCATTTT
D: .; size: .; J: TRBJ1-1; V: TRBV11-2; CDR3: CASSRRRERDGFPTEAFF; DNA: TGTGCCAGCAGCCGCCGAAGAGAAAGGGATGGCTTCCCGACTGAAGCTTTCTTT